This T cell receptor beta chain originates from a study of prognosis after radiotherapy for stage I lung cancer. The germline V gene encodes CDR1 MNHNY and CDR2 SVGAGI (reference sequence). CDR3 length equals 15 residues. Trimming removed 0 bases from V and 2 bases from J, with 10 bases in between. Template was genomic DNA; TCR beta CDR3 amplified in two multiplex PCR rounds. First-round PCR used primers specific to each TRBV and TRBJ gene. One entry per CDR3 protein results from TCRdb running MiXCR on the multiplex PCR reads. The profile shows about 25,000 distinct CDR3 sequences, roughly 40% of them singletons.

Here the sequenced sample was PBMCs, taken before or after stereotactic body radiation therapy (not recorded which). The receptor's source is a donor over 45 with non-small cell lung cancer. This chain joins TRBV6-6 and TRBJ2-5; a possible D gene is TRBD2 (5 bases). The CDR3 DNA reads as TGTGCCAGCAGTTACTCGGGAGCGCTACAAGAGACCCAGTACTTC. It yields the protein CASSYSGALQETQYF.